This TCR beta chain was identified during a study of T cell clonotyping in hematopoietic cell transplantation (dated by TCRdb to the early 2020s). Study-wide context: A total of 110 to 150 blood samples were collected in the study from a few dozen consecutive transplant recipients and their related donors. Patients were recruited between September 2015 and January 2017 and followed until September 2020 or death. Overall study outcomes, separate from this receptor: The sample size was limited and the cells went unsorted, which meant the CD4 and CD8 repertoire contributions could not be told apart. A decrease in recipient TCR diversity was observed after transplant, and a progressive increase in pathologically expanded clonotypes was seen from day 30 to day 180. Overlap with donor repertoires was found for only a small fraction of recipient repertoires, with over 97% found to appear de novo at the given depth. Donor and pretransplant recipient Inverse Simpson Index values predicted broader posttransplant TCR repertoire diversity.

Counted from cysteine to phenylalanine, this CDR3 has 15 amino acids. CDR3 DNA is the only sequence kept; it has 45 bases, read in frame from the first base. Based on the germline V gene, the CDR1 and CDR2 sequences are MGHRA and YSYEKL. V loses 7 bases of germline sequence and J loses 0 bases, and the interval between the two ends is 16 bases. On this clone itself: Its target antigen remains unknown. Base qualities are missing; no much larger clone stands one base away.

With the immunoSEQ assay, which is a bias-controlled multiplex PCR relying on V- and J-specific primers, TCR beta CDR3 regions were amplified from genomic DNA. In a second PCR step, a proprietary barcode and Illumina adapter sequences were attached to the CDR3 amplicons. An Illumina MiSeq instrument was used to sequence the CDR3 libraries. Turning to the authors' computational methods: Export and quality control were performed with immunoSEQ Analyzer 3.0, and downstream analyses were performed with R Bioconductor and Immunarch. Only productive rearrangements in the normalized downsampled data set went into calculating the repertoire metrics. Clonotypes larger than 5 templates in the normalized cohort were defined as pathologically expanded. The Inverse Simpson Index served as the measure of repertoire diversity. To capture all clonotypes, CMV-specificity analyses were performed on the non-normalized data set. In TCRdb, the immuneACCESS table is reduced to in-frame sequences with V and J assigned. These tables do not hold every clone; where another copy was compared, an unresolved V gene accounts for under half, and the others remain unexplained. V and J calls and clone size are copied from that table; D and trimming were computed from the DNA. In this sample the table shows approximately 1,300 clones, 95% to 98% of which occur a single time. About 2% of the sample comes from the top ten.

The time point tag for this specimen amounts to: 180 days after allo-HCT. Blood from recipients was drawn roughly 28 days before transplant, then again at days 30, 100 and 180 after transplant. Using Nuclei Lysis Solution, genomic DNA was extracted from unfractionated peripheral blood mononuclear cells that were either fresh or cryopreserved. The TCR comes from a male patient between 45 and 59 years old who had an allogeneic stem cell transplant from a related donor, so the T cells may come from the graft donor. Some clones in this sample may be carry-over from other donors' samples. Sequencing was performed on PBMCs, taken 180 days after allogeneic stem cell transplant. The chain employs TRBV4-1 and TRBJ2-7; the D gene is perhaps TRBD1, on 5 matching bases. The nucleotide sequence is TGCGCCAGCAAACAGGTCACTGGATCCTCCTACGAGCAGTACTTC. Its amino acids are CASKQVTGSSYEQYF.